Ten or more counts support the clone carrying this T cell receptor (beta chain). The target antigen is unknown. This sample is drawn from a study of regulatory T cells in long-lasting Graves disease. Regarding the study as a whole: The study examined only peripheral blood, not thyroid tissue. TRBV28, TRBJ1-2 and TRBJ2-5 were favored in persistent disease. New patients shared roughly 980 public clonotypes, fewer than the roughly 2,700 shared by persistent patients.

Time point specified: persistent/refractory GD, antithyroid drugs over 5 years with positive TRAb. From PBMCs, RNA was extracted and then used to make the TCR library. EDTA tubes received around 9 milliliters of drawn peripheral blood. Arm-PCR of CDR3 regions with iRepertoire HTBI primers generated TCR beta libraries. MiXCR, applied by TCRdb to the multiplex PCR reads, yields one record per CDR3 protein. This sample has about 470,000 distinct CDR3 sequences, with 20% found just once. Germline lookup yields CDR1 SGHVS and CDR2 FQNEAQ. The CDR3 runs to 13 residues. The V end lost 5 bases, the J end lost 4 bases, and 9 bases lay between the germline ends.

Sequencing used peripheral blood mononuclear cells (PBMCs), obtained when the disease was refractory, from a patient treated with antithyroid drugs. This TCR was sampled from a female donor with Graves disease. The chain has TRBV7-8 and TRBJ1-5; possibly TRBD1 for D (6 bases). CDR3 region: CASSIDRNQPQHF. The CDR3 DNA follows: TGTGCCAGCAGCATCGACAGGAATCAGCCCCAGCATTTT. The complete variable domain, with remaining parts taken from reference TRBV7-8 and TRBJ1-5, reads GAGVSQSPRYKVAKRGQDVALRCDPISGHVSLFWYQQALGQGPEFLTYFQNEAQLDKSGLPSDRFFAERPEGSVSTLKIQRTQQEDSAVYLCASSIDRNQPQHFGDGTRLSIL.